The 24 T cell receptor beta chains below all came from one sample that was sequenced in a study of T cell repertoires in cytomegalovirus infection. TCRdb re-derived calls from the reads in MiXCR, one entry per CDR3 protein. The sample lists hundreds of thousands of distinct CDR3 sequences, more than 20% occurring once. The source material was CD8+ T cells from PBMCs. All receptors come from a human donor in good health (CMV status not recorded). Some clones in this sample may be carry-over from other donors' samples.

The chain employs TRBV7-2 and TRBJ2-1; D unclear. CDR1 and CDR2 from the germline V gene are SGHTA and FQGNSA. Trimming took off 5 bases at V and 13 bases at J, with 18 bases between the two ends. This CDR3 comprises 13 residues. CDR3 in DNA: TGTGCCAGCAGCCCCTGGGCAGGAATTCATCAGTTCTTC. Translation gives CASSPWAGIHQFF.

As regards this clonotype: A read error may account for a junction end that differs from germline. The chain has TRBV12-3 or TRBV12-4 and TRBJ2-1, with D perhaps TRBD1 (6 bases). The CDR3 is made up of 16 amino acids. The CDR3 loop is CASGFQAGETYNEQFF. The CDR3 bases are TGTGCCAGCGGTTTTCAGGCAGGGGAAACCTACAATGAGCAGTTCTTC.

CDR3 nucleotides: TGTGCCAGCAGTACCGGGACAGGGATTGGCTACACCTTC. Encoded protein: CASSTGTGIGYTF. The J gene is TRBJ1-2, the V gene TRBV27, with 9 bases aligning to TRBD1. This CDR3 is built from 13 residues. In germline, CDR1 is MNHEY, CDR2 SMNVEV (reference sequence). V lost 5 bases, J lost 7 bases, and 5 bases stayed unmatched.

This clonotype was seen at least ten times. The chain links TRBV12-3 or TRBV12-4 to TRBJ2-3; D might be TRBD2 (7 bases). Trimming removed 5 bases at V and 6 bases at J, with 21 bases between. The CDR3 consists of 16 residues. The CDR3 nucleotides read TGTGCCAGCAGTAACCTTGGGGGGGGGGCCGGGGATACGCAGTATTTT. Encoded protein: CASSNLGGGAGDTQYF.

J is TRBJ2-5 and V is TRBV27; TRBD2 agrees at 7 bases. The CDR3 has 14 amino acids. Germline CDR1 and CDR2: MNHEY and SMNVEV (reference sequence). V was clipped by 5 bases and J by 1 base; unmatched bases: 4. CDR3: CASSAQRGQETQYF. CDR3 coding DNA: TGTGCCAGCAGTGCCCAGCGGGGCCAAGAGACCCAGTACTTC.

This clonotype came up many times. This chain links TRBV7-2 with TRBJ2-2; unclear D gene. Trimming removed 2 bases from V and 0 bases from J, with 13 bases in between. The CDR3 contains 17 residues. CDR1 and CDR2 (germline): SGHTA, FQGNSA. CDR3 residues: CASSLYLGPSNTGELFF. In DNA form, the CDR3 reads TGTGCCAGCAGCTTATACCTAGGACCTTCGAACACCGGGGAGCTGTTTTTT.

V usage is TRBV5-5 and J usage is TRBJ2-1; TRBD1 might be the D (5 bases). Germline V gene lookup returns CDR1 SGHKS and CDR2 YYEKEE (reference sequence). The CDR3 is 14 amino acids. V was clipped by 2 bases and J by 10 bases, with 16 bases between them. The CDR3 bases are TGTGCCAGCAGCTTCCGAGACAGCCGCTGGGAGCAGTTCTTC. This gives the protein CASSFRDSRWEQFF.

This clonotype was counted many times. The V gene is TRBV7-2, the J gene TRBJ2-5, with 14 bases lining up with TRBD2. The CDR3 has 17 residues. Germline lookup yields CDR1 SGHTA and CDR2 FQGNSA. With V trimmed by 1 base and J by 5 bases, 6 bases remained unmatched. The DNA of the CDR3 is TGTGCCAGCAGCTTAGAGAGGACTAGCGGGGGGCCGGAGACCCAGTACTTC. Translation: CASSLERTSGGPETQYF. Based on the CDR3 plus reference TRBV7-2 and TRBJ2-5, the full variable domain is GAGVSQSPSNKVTEKGKDVELRCDPISGHTALYWYRQSLGQGLEFLIYFQGNSAPDKSGLPSDRFSAERTGGSVSTLTIQRTQQEDSAVYLCASSLERTSGGPETQYFGPGTRLLVL.

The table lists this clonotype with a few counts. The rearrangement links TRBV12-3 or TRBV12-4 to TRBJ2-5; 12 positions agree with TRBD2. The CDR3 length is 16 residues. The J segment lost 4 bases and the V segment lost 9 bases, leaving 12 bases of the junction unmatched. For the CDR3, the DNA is TGTGCCAGTCTCAGGGGGCTAGCGGGGGGGCGAGAGACCCAGTACTTC. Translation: CASLRGLAGGRETQYF.

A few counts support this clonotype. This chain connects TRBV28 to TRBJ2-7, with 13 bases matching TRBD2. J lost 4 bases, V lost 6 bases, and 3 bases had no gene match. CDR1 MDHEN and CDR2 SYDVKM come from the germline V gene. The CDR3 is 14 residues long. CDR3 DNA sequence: TGTGCCAGCAGCCCGACTAGCGGGGGGTACGAGCAGTACGTC. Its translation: CASSPTSGGYEQYV.

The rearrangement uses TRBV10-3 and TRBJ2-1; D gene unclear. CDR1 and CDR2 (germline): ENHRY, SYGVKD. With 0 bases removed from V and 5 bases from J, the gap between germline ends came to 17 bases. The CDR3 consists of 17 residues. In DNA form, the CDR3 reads TGTGCCATCAGTGAGTCCCTAACAAGAAATGTGAACAATGAGCAGTTCTTC. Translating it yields CAISESLTRNVNNEQFF.

Here the CDR3 reads CSGLQGSSYNEQFF. The CDR3 bases are TGCAGCGGTTTACAGGGAAGCTCCTACAATGAGCAGTTCTTC. The V and J genes are TRBV29-1 and TRBJ2-1, with TRBD1 as a possible D gene (6 bases). This CDR3 region has 14 residues. V lost 7 bases and J 0 bases, leaving 13 bases between the germline ends. The germline V gene encodes CDR1 SQVTM and CDR2 ANQGSEA.

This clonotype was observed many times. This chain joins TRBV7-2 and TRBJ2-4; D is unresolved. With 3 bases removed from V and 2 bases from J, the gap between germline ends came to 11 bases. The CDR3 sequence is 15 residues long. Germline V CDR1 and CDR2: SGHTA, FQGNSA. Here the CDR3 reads CASSLNFFSKNIQYF. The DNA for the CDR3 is TGTGCCAGCAGCTTGAACTTCTTCTCCAAAAACATTCAGTACTTC.

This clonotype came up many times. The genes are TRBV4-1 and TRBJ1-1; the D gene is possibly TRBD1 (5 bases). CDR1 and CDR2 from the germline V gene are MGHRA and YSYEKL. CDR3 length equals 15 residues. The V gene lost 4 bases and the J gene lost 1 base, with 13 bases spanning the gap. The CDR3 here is CASSRGVGENTEAFF. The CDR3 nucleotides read TGCGCCAGCAGCCGAGGGGTCGGGGAGAACACTGAAGCTTTCTTT.

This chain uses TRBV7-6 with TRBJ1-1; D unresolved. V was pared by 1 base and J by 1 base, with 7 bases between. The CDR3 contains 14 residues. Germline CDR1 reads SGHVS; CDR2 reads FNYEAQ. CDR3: CASSLGPENTEAFF. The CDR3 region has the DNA TGTGCCAGCAGCTTAGGGCCGGAGAACACTGAAGCTTTCTTT.

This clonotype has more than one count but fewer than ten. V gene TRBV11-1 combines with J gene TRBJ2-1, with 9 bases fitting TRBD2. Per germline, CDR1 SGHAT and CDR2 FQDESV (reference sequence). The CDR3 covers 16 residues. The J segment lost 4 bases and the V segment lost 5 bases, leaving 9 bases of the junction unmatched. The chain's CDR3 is CASSKIRLAEYNEQFF. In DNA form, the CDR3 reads TGTGCCAGCAGCAAAATCAGACTAGCGGAGTACAATGAGCAGTTCTTC.

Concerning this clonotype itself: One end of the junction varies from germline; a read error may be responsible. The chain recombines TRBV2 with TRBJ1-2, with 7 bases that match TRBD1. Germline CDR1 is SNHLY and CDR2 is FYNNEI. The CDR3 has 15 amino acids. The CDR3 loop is CAGRNRQGINYGYTF. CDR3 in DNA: TGTGCCGGCAGAAATCGACAGGGAATTAACTATGGCTACACCTTC.

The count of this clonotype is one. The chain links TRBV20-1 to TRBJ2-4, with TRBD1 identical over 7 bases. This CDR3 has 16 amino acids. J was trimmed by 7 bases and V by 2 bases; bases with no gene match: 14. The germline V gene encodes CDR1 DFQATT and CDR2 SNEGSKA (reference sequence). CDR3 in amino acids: CSARPVTGEGYNIQYF. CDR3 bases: TGCAGTGCTAGACCAGTTACAGGGGAAGGTTACAACATTCAGTACTTC.

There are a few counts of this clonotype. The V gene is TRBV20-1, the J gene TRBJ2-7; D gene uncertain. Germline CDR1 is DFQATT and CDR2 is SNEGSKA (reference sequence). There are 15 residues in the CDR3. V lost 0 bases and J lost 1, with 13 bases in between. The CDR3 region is CSAREPDSASYEQYF. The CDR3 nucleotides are TGCAGTGCTAGAGAACCCGACTCGGCATCCTACGAGCAGTACTTC.

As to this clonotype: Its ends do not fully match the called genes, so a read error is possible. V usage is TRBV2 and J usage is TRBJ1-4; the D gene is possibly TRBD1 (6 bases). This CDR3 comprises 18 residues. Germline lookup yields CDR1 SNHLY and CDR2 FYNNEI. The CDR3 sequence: CVSIMLVSGATPGEKLFF. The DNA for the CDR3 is TGTGTCAGCATTATGTTGGTGTCAGGGGCTACCCCAGGGGAAAAACTGTTTTTT.

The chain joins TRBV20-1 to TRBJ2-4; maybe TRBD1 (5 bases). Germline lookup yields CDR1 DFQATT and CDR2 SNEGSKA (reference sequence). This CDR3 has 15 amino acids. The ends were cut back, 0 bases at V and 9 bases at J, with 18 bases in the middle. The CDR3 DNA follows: TGCAGTGCTAGAGATACGCAGAGTTCGACAGTCATTCAGTACTTC. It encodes CSARDTQSSTVIQYF.

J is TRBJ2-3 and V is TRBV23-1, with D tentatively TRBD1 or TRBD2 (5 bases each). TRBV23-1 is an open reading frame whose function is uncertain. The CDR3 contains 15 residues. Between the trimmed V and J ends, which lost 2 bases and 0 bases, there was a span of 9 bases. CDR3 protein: CASSQVWDSTDTQYF. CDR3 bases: TGCGCCAGCAGTCAAGTTTGGGACAGCACAGATACGCAGTATTTT.

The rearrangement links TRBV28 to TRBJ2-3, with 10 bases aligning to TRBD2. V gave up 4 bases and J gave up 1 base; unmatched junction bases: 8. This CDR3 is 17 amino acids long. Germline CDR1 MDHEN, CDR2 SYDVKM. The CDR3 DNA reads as TGTGCCAGCAGTTCCATAGCGGGGGGCACTCGCACAGATACGCAGTATTTT. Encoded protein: CASSSIAGGTRTDTQYF.

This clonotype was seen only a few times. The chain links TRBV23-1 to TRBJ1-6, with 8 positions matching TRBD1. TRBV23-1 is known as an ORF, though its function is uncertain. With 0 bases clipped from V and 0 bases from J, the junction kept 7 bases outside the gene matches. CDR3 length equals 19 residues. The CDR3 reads CASSQSRDRITSYNSPLHF. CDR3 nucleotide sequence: TGCGCCAGCAGTCAATCGAGGGACAGGATTACCTCCTATAATTCACCCCTCCACTTT.